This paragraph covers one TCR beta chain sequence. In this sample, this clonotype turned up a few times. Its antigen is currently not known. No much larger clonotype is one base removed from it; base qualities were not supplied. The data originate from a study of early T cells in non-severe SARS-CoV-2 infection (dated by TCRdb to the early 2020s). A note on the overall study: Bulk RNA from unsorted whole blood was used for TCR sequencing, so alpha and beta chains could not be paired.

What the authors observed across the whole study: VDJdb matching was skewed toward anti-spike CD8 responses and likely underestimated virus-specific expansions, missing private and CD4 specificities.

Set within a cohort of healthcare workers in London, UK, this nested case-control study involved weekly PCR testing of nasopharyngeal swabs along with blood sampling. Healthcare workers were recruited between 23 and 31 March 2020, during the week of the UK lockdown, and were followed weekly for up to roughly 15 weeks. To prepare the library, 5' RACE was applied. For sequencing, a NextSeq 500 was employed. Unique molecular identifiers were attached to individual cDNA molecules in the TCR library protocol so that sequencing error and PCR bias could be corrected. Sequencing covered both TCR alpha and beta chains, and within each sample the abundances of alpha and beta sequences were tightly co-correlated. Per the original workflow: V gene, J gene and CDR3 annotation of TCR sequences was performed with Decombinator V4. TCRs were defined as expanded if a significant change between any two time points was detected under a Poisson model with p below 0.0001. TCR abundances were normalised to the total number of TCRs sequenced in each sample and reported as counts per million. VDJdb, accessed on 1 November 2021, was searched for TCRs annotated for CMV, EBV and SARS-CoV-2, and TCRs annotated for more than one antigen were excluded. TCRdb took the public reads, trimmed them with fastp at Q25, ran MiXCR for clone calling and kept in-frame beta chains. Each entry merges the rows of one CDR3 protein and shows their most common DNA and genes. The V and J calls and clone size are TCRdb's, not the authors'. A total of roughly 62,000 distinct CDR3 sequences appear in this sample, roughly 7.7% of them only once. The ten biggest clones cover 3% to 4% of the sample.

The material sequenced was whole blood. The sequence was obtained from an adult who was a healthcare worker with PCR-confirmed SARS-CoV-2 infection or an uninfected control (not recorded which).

The sequence in DNA is TGTGCCAGCACCAAGGGGGTCTACCTCTATGGCTACACCTTC. The resulting protein is CASTKGVYLYGYTF. The chain employs TRBV6-1 and TRBJ1-2; D gene: possibly TRBD1, on 6 matching bases. V drops 7 bases and J drops 4 bases, leaving 16 bases in between. Including cysteine and phenylalanine, the CDR3 has 14 amino acids. Only the CDR3 part of the read is kept: 42 bases, read in frame from the first base. As encoded in the germline V gene, CDR1 is MNHNS while CDR2 is SASEGT.